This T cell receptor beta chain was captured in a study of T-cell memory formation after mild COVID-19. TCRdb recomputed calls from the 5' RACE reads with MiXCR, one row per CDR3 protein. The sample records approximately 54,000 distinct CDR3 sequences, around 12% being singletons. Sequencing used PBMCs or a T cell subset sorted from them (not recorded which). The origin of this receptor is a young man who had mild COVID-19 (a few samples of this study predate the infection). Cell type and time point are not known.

DNA of the CDR3: TGCGCCAGCAGCTTGTACCCGACAGGGTCGAATAGCAATCAGCCCCAGCATTTT. It specifies CASSLYPTGSNSNQPQHF. The V and J genes are TRBV5-1 and TRBJ1-5; 7 bases line up with TRBD1. Germline CDR1 SGHRS, CDR2 YFSETQ. The CDR3 runs to 18 residues. The J segment lost 0 bases and the V segment lost 1 base, leaving 10 bases of the junction unmatched.